The clone carrying this TCR beta chain was counted between two and nine times. Antigen specificity is unknown. Time point of the sample: patch test 2, 6 weeks after DPC sensitization. Treatment: therapeutic diphenylcyclopropenone sensitization with weekly scalp DPC. TCRdb re-called the RACE reads through MiXCR, storing one row per CDR3 protein. The sample yields about 84,000 distinct CDR3 sequences, 8.5% to 12% seen once. This record belongs to a study of human T cells and chemical hapten exposure. On the study more broadly: DPC at 2% was the sensitizing agent, placed on 2 cm by 2 cm of upper inner arm skin. During the approximately 25-week study period, patients had diphenylcyclopropenone applied to the scalp every week.

Germline V gene sequence: CDR1 SGDLS, CDR2 YYNGEE. The germline V and J ends were trimmed by 7 bases and 1 base, with 11 bases remaining between them. This CDR3 is built from 13 residues. Overall study results and limits: Expanded TCR counts at PT1 were positively correlated with the patch test score.

The chain combines TRBV9 with TRBJ2-5, with a possible D match to TRBD2 (7 bases). This receptor was obtained from a woman between 50 and 59 years old with alopecia areata. Some clones in this sample may be carry-over from other donors' samples. Sequences were derived from whole blood, sampled in connection with sensitization to the hapten diphenylcyclopropenone (DPC). This CDR3 reads CASGGAPQETQYF. In DNA form, the CDR3 reads TGTGCCAGCGGGGGGGCGCCCCAAGAGACCCAGTACTTC.